Following are 2 T cell receptor beta chains from one sample sequenced in a study of spatial heterogeneity in lung cancer. One entry per CDR3 protein results from TCRdb running MiXCR on the 5' RACE reads. The profile shows tens of thousands of distinct CDR3 sequences, less than 10% of them singletons. Time point noted: sample taken at primary tumor resection. The study sequenced unsorted whole RNA from tumor, nontumor lung or frozen PBMC. The input for sequencing was PBMCs, taken at surgery. All receptors come from a female donor with early-stage non-small cell lung cancer.

The chain recombines TRBV6-2 or TRBV6-3 with TRBJ1-5; D not resolved. The CDR3 covers 12 residues. Germline CDR1 MNHEY, CDR2 SVGEGT. The V and J ends lost 7 bases and 4 bases respectively, with 8 bases between them. CDR3 amino acids: CASKDGNQPQHF. In nucleotides, the CDR3 is TGTGCCAGCAAGGACGGTAATCAGCCCCAGCATTTT.

The rearrangement uses TRBV29-1 and TRBJ1-1; D not certain. V shed 5 bases and J shed 0 bases, with 10 bases lying between them. Germline CDR1 and CDR2: SQVTM and ANQGSEA. The CDR3 runs 13 residues. CDR3 DNA sequence: TGCAGCGTTCCCGGGTCTCTGAACACTGAAGCTTTCTTT. It is translated as CSVPGSLNTEAFF.